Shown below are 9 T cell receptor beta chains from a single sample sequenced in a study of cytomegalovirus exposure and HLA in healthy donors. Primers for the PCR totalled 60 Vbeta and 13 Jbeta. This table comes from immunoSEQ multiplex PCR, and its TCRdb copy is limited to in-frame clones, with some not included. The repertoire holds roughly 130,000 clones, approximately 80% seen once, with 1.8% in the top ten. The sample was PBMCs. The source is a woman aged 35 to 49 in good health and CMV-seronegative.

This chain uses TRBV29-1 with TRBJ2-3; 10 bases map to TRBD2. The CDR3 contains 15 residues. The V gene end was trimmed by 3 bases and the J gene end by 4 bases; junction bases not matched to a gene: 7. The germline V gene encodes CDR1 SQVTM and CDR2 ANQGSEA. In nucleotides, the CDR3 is TGCAGCGTTGATAGGTTAGCGGGGGGTTCAGATACGCAGTATTTT. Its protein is CSVDRLAGGSDTQYF.

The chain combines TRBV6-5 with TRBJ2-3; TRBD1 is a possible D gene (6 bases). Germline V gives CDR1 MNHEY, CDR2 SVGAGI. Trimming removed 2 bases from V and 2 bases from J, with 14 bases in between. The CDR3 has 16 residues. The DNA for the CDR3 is TGTGCCAGCAGTTACGAGGGGGTCCGATACACAGATACGCAGTATTTT. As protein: CASSYEGVRYTDTQYF.

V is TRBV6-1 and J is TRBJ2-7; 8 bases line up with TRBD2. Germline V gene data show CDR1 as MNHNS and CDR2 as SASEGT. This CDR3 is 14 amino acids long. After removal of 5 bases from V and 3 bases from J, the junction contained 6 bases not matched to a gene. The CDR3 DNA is TGTGCCAGCAGTAAACTAGCGGACAGCTACGAGCAGTACTTC. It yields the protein CASSKLADSYEQYF.

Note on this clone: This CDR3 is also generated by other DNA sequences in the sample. The CDR3 DNA reads TGTGCCAGCTCACCCGGACAGGACAATGAGCAGTTCTTC. It yields the protein CASSPGQDNEQFF. The chain joins TRBV18 to TRBJ2-1, with 7 nucleotides matching TRBD1. Germline V gives CDR1 KGHSH, CDR2 LQKENI. The CDR3 runs to 13 residues. J gave up 5 bases and V 3 bases, and 1 base lay outside the gene matches.

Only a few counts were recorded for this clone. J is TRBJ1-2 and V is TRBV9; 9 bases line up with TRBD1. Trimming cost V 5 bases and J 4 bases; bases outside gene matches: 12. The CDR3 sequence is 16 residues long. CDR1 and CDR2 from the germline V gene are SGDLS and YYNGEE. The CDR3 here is CASRPAGGQGSYGYTF. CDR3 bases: TGTGCCAGCAGGCCCGCCGGAGGACAGGGGTCCTATGGCTACACCTTC.

Here the CDR3 DNA reads TGTGCCAGCAGGGTCAGCGGACTCTACGAGCAGTACTTC. It encodes CASRVSGLYEQYF. This chain joins TRBV2 and TRBJ2-7; weak D call: TRBD2 (5 bases). Germline CDR1 is SNHLY and CDR2 is FYNNEI. The CDR3 covers 13 residues. Trimming cost V 6 bases and J 3 bases, with 12 bases left between them.

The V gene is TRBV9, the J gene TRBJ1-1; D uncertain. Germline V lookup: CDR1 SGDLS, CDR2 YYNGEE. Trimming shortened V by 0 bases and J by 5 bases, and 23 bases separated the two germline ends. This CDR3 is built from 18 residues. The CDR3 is CASSVGGRSGSGSTEAFF. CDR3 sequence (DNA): TGTGCCAGCAGCGTAGGGGGTCGTTCGGGGAGTGGTAGTACTGAAGCTTTCTTT.

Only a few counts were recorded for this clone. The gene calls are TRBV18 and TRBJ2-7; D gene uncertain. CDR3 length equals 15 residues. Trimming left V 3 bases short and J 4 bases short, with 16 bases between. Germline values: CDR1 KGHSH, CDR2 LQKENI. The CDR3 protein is CASSPQEGPWYEQYF. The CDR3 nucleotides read TGTGCCAGCTCACCCCAGGAAGGTCCTTGGTACGAGCAGTACTTC. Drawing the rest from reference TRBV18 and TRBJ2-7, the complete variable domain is NAGVMQNPRHLVRRRGQEARLRCSPMKGHSHVYWYRQLPEEGLKFMVYLQKENIIDESGMPKERFSAEFPKEGPSILRIQQVVRGDSAAYFCASSPQEGPWYEQYFGPGTRLTVT.

The CDR3 loop is CASSLQGDSPLHF. In DNA form, the CDR3 reads TGTGCCAGCAGCTTACAAGGGGATTCACCCCTCCACTTT. The chain links TRBV7-2 to TRBJ1-6, with TRBD1 as a possible D gene (5 bases). The V gene's germline CDR1 is SGHTA and CDR2 FQGNSA. V was cut by 2 bases and J by 8 bases, with 7 bases left in between. The CDR3 has 13 amino acids. Using reference TRBV7-2 and TRBJ1-6 for the parts outside the CDR3, the full variable domain is GAGVSQSPSNKVTEKGKDVELRCDPISGHTALYWYRQSLGQGLEFLIYFQGNSAPDKSGLPSDRFSAERTGGSVSTLTIQRTQQEDSAVYLCASSLQGDSPLHFGNGTRLTVT.